These 22 T cell receptor beta chains came from one sample sequenced in a study of cytomegalovirus exposure and HLA in healthy donors (dated 2017 in TCRdb). The library was prepared using the immunoSEQ multiplex PCR assay. For the multiplex PCR, a mixture combining 60 forward primers for TCR Vbeta segments and 13 reverse primers for TCR Jbeta segments was used. The immuneACCESS repertoire file appears here via TCRdb, limited to in-frame rearrangements. These files lack a portion of the clones; in checked studies, under half of the deficit traces to unresolved V genes, and the cause of the others is not known. The sample table holds just under 95,000 clones, of which over 75% were seen once. The biggest ten clones account for under 7.5% of the sample. Sequencing was carried out using PBMCs. The receptors were sampled from a man aged 50 to 59 in good health and CMV-seropositive.

The V gene is TRBV20-1, the J gene TRBJ1-1, with D perhaps matching TRBD1 (5 bases). From germline, CDR1 is DFQATT and CDR2 SNEGSKA (reference sequence). V lost 2 bases and J lost 7, with 8 bases in between. The CDR3 consists of 11 residues. In DNA, the CDR3 is TGCAGTGCTAGAAGGCAGGGTGAAGCTTTCTTT. It codes for CSARRQGEAFF.

The chain joins TRBV11-2 to TRBJ2-5; 9 bases line up with TRBD2. Germline CDR1 is SGHAT and CDR2 is FQNNGV. Trimming cost V 4 bases and J 5 bases; bases outside gene matches: 8. There are 15 residues in the CDR3. The CDR3 loop is CASSSPRGGAETQYF. CDR3 sequence (DNA): TGTGCCAGCAGCTCCCCCCGCGGGGGGGCGGAGACCCAGTACTTC.

This clone was seen a few times. The V and J genes are TRBV4-2 and TRBJ1-1; the D gene is possibly TRBD1 (6 bases). V lost 0 bases to trimming and J lost 11 bases, with 13 bases between them. The CDR3 has 13 residues. Germline V gene sequence: CDR1 LGHNA, CDR2 YNFKEQ. The CDR3 reads CASSQDRGAVAFF. The CDR3 nucleotides are TGTGCCAGCAGCCAAGATCGGGGGGCGGTGGCTTTCTTT.

V usage is TRBV5-1 and J usage is TRBJ2-5; 10 positions agree with TRBD2. The CDR3 loop spans 18 amino acids. Per the germline V gene, CDR1 is SGHRS and CDR2 is YFSETQ. V shed 0 bases and J 0 bases; nucleotides not matched to a gene: 8. The CDR3 region has the DNA TGCGCCAGCAGCTTGGTTCTAGCGGGGGTGATGTACCAAGAGACCCAGTACTTC. Translated: CASSLVLAGVMYQETQYF.

The V and J genes are TRBV19 and TRBJ1-2; 8 bases fit TRBD1. This CDR3 is 14 amino acids long. J was trimmed by 2 bases and V by 7 bases; bases with no gene match: 6. Germline V gene sequence: CDR1 LNHDA, CDR2 SQIVND (reference sequence). In nucleotides, the CDR3 is TGTGCCAGTATTCGACAGGGGTGGAACTATGGCTACACCTTC. It codes for CASIRQGWNYGYTF.

V usage is TRBV7-6 and J usage is TRBJ1-1, with D possibly TRBD1 on 5 matching bases. The CDR3 runs to 15 residues. Deletions cut 1 base from V and 2 bases from J, with 11 bases between. Germline CDR1 is SGHVS and CDR2 is FNYEAQ. The CDR3 DNA sequence: TGTGCCAGCAGCTTAGGCGGGGGTCCCAACACTGAAGCTTTCTTT. Its translation: CASSLGGGPNTEAFF.

V and J are TRBV5-4 and TRBJ1-2; D ambiguous. Trimming removed 4 bases from V and 5 bases from J, with 12 bases in between. Germline V gene data show CDR1 as SGHNT and CDR2 as YYREEE (reference sequence). The CDR3 consists of 13 residues. The CDR3 region is CASSRQEAYGYTF. In nucleotides, the CDR3 is TGTGCCAGCAGCCGGCAGGAAGCTTATGGCTACACCTTC. The whole variable domain, remainder taken from reference TRBV5-4 and TRBJ1-2, is ETGVTQSPTHLIKTRGQQVTLRCSSQSGHNTVSWYQQALGQGPQFIFQYYREEENGRGNFPPRFSGLQFPNYSSELNVNALELDDSALYLCASSRQEAYGYTFGSGTRLTVV.

This chain links TRBV4-2 with TRBJ2-3, with 8 bases that match TRBD1. V lost 4 bases, J lost 1 base, and 4 bases stayed unmatched. The CDR3 sequence is 15 residues long. Germline V gene sequence: CDR1 LGHNA, CDR2 YNFKEQ. The CDR3 loop is CASSPDRGGTDTQYF. In DNA form, the CDR3 reads TGTGCCAGCAGCCCAGACAGGGGTGGCACAGATACGCAGTATTTT.

The gene calls are TRBV9 and TRBJ2-2, with TRBD2 as a possible D gene (6 bases). V shed 4 bases and J shed 1 base, with 17 bases lying between them. Germline V lookup: CDR1 SGDLS, CDR2 YYNGEE. CDR3 length: 17 residues. The CDR3 loop reads CASSPRGSRMNTGELFF. The DNA of the CDR3 is TGTGCCAGCAGCCCCCGGGGGTCGCGAATGAACACCGGGGAGCTGTTTTTT.

The J gene is TRBJ2-7, the V gene TRBV5-6; 8 nucleotides agree with TRBD1. CDR1 is SGHDT, CDR2 YYEEEE, per germline. With 4 bases clipped from V and 2 bases from J, the junction kept 11 bases outside the gene matches. CDR3 length: 16 residues. The CDR3 spells CASSLYGTGKAYEQYF. Written as DNA, the CDR3 is TGTGCCAGCAGCCTCTATGGGACAGGCAAGGCCTACGAGCAGTACTTC.

This sequence joins TRBV19 and TRBJ1-1, with a weak D call TRBD1 (6 bases). CDR1 and CDR2 (germline): LNHDA, SQIVND (reference sequence). The CDR3 length is 17 residues. The V end was cut by 1 base, the J end by 3 bases, with 18 bases between. The CDR3 is CASSIVFQGPPDTEAFF. CDR3 bases: TGTGCCAGTAGTATAGTTTTCCAGGGGCCTCCTGACACTGAAGCTTTCTTT.

This rearrangement joins TRBV9 to TRBJ2-1, with 9 positions matching TRBD2. This CDR3 is built from 16 residues. Unmatched junction bases numbered 3, after V lost 0 bases and J lost 2 bases. Looked up from germline, CDR1 is SGDLS and CDR2 is YYNGEE. The CDR3 DNA follows: TGTGCCAGCAGCGTAGCCCCTAGCGGGACCTACAATGAGCAGTTCTTC. Its protein product is CASSVAPSGTYNEQFF.

CDR3 amino acids: CASSLNPDRLNSPLHF. DNA of the CDR3: TGTGCCAGCAGCTTAAACCCGGACAGGTTAAATTCACCCCTCCACTTT. The chain is built from TRBV7-9 and TRBJ1-6; TRBD1 agrees at 7 bases. Unmatched junction bases numbered 8, after V lost 2 bases and J lost 7 bases. Germline CDR1 reads SEHNR; CDR2 reads FQNEAQ (reference sequence). The CDR3 runs 16 residues. Complete variable domain (other parts from reference TRBV7-9 and TRBJ1-6): DTGVSQNPRHKITKRGQNVTFRCDPISEHNRLYWYRQTLGQGPEFLTYFQNEAQLEKSRLLSDRFSAERPKGSFSTLEIQRTEQGDSAMYLCASSLNPDRLNSPLHFGNGTRLTVT.

The chain links TRBV5-1 to TRBJ1-6; TRBD1 aligns across 8 bases. The CDR3 consists of 15 residues. Germline trimming cut 0 bases from V and 8 bases from J; bases unmatched to any gene: 4. Germline-derived CDR1 and CDR2 are SGHRS and YFSETQ. CDR3 residues: CASSLAGQGDSPLHF. The DNA of the CDR3 is TGCGCCAGCAGCTTGGCCGGACAGGGTGATTCACCCCTCCACTTT.

This chain joins TRBV30 and TRBJ1-5, with D hard to call. The CDR3 length is 14 residues. V lost 2 bases and J lost 3, with 11 bases in between. Germline V gene sequence: CDR1 GTSNPN, CDR2 SVGIG (reference sequence). CDR3: CAWSRTASNQPQHF. Written as DNA, the CDR3 is TGTGCCTGGAGTAGGACTGCCTCCAATCAGCCCCAGCATTTT.

The rearrangement links TRBV7-6 to TRBJ1-5, with D perhaps matching TRBD1 (6 bases). The germline gives CDR1 SGHVS, CDR2 FNYEAQ. V was clipped by 5 bases and J by 0 bases, with 23 bases between them. The CDR3 totals 19 residues. The CDR3 region is CASSPTRGAGAYSNQPQHF. CDR3 sequence (DNA): TGTGCCAGCAGCCCAACGCGGGGCGCGGGGGCTTATAGCAATCAGCCCCAGCATTTT.

This clone has only a few counts. This chain links TRBV6-5 with TRBJ2-1; 11 bases match TRBD1. The CDR3 consists of 14 residues. The V gene's germline CDR1 is MNHEY and CDR2 SVGAGI. V shed 5 bases and J 6 bases; nucleotides not matched to a gene: 3. CDR3 DNA: TGTGCCAGCAGTACCGGGACAGGGGGCAATGAGCAGTTCTTC. Its protein product is CASSTGTGGNEQFF.

The chain couples TRBV5-6 to TRBJ2-1, with D perhaps matching TRBD1 (6 bases). Per germline, CDR1 SGHDT and CDR2 YYEEEE. V lost 0 bases, J lost 8 bases, and 15 bases lay in between. CDR3 size: 15 residues. In DNA, the CDR3 is TGTGCCAGCAGCTTGGTTCAGGGGAGTTGGGATGAGCAGTTCTTC. Translated: CASSLVQGSWDEQFF. Based on the CDR3 plus reference TRBV5-6 and TRBJ2-1, the full variable domain is DAGVTQSPTHLIKTRGQQVTLRCSPKSGHDTVSWYQQALGQGPQFIFQYYEEEERQRGNFPDRFSGHQFPNYSSELNVNALLLGDSALYLCASSLVQGSWDEQFFGPGTRLTVL.

This clone was observed a handful of times. The chain carries TRBV7-3 and TRBJ1-5; no definite D call. The V end lost 2 bases, the J end lost 5 bases, and 7 bases lay between the germline ends. Germline-derived CDR1 and CDR2 are SGHTA and FQGTGA. This CDR3 is 13 amino acids long. CDR3 in DNA: TGTGCCAGCAGCTTATCTAAAGATCAGCCCCAGCATTTT. Its protein is CASSLSKDQPQHF.

The chain couples TRBV7-2 to TRBJ2-7, with D possibly TRBD1 on 6 matching bases. CDR1 is SGHTA and CDR2 is FQGNSA in the germline V gene. V shed 1 base and J shed 2 bases, with 9 bases lying between them. The CDR3 contains 14 residues. The CDR3 sequence: CASSLGTGPYEQYF. CDR3 nucleotides: TGTGCCAGCAGCTTAGGCACAGGGCCCTACGAGCAGTACTTC.

This clone was seen a few times. This chain connects TRBV5-1 to TRBJ1-4, with D hard to call. Between the trimmed V and J ends, which lost 2 bases and 5 bases, there was a span of 16 bases. Per the germline V gene, CDR1 is SGHRS and CDR2 is YFSETQ. The CDR3 is 16 residues long. CDR3 sequence reads: CASSLTPAPSNEKLFF. CDR3 nucleotide sequence: TGCGCCAGCAGCTTAACTCCCGCCCCCTCAAATGAAAAACTGTTTTTT.

V is TRBV6-1 and J is TRBJ1-2; maybe TRBD1 (6 bases). V was cut by 7 bases and J by 5 bases, with 17 bases left in between. The CDR3 is made up of 14 amino acids. CDR1 is MNHNS, CDR2 SASEGT, per germline. For the CDR3, the DNA is TGTGCCAGCACTCTCGAGACAGGACAGTATGGCTACACCTTC. Amino acids: CASTLETGQYGYTF.